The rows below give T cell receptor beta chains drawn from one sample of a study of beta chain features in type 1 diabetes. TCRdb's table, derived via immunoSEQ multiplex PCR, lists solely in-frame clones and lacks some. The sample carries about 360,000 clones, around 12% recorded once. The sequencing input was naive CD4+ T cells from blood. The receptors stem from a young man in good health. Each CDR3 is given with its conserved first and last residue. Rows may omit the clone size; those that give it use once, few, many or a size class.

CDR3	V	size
CASSRNDRVSEQFF	TRBV18	-
CASSLDGDTLTTSGANVLTF	TRBV5-1	few
CASSRPRPRTQYF	TRBV11-2	few
CATEVGTSPLNEQFF	TRBV14	-
CASSTRTGSDEQFF	TRBV5-1	few
CAWSGQGESRLNTEAFF	TRBV30	-
CASSSLSGLSYNEQFF	TRBV27	-
CASTGAGGRKGTDTQYF	TRBV27	-
CASSTGVTDTQYF	TRBV5-1	few
CASSLVQNTGELFF	TRBV5-1	few
CASSDSVGFGYTF	TRBV9	-
CASSWGQGYGYTF	TRBV7-2	few
CASSPQGRATQYF	TRBV28	few
CASSLSPSGLNTEAFF	TRBV7-9	few
CASSQELPGTGVSPLHF	TRBV4-3	few
CACTTGGETQYF	TRBV30	-
CASSRGTGPTDTQYF	TRBV21-1	few
CASSLVVGAENYGYTF	TRBV7-8	-
CASIWGLGTDTQYF	TRBV6-6	few
CASSPLLAGGNEQFF	TRBV9	few
CASSGSEAGGVEAFF	TRBV6-5	-
CASSVGTRVDEQFF	TRBV7-2	few
CASRSGTGGETQYF	TRBV7-2	many
CASSLGTSGSPYNEQFF	TRBV5-5	few
CAWTRGQGRDNEQFF	TRBV30	-
CASSPPRDRVSDTQYF	TRBV6-6	few
CSPLEEMPDTQYF	TRBV29-1	few
CASSPSVFHEQYF	TRBV5-4	-
CASSLQGTNTEAFF	TRBV7-9	few
CASSVGLADYEQYF	TRBV9	-
CAWRREQNLNTEAFF	TRBV30	-
CASSFGGGAGNTIYF	TRBV7-9	few
CASSVESGDTQYF	TRBV9	few
CASTRLAGNYEQYF	TRBV28	-
CASSLDPGGLSTGELFF	TRBV7-2	-
CASREQGGTDTQYF	TRBV6-1	few
CASSQDPNPTYEQYF	TRBV4-1	few
CASMEGARGQPQHF	TRBV2	-
CASSEAGYGYTF	TRBV6-5	-
CASSFSGSTGNEQFF	TRBV5-1	-
CASSGDSTDTQYF	TRBV5-6	-
CASSQDRGSNNEQYF	TRBV4-2	-
CASSVGQTYEQYF	TRBV9	-
CASSSARGRLGANVLTF	TRBV5-4	few
CSVEGGSGANVLTF	TRBV29-1	-
CASSSTNQPQHF	TRBV7-2	few
CASSYLFSGANVLTF	TRBV7-2	-
CASSPHGSSNEQFF	TRBV4-2	few
CASSPGQSQETQYF	TRBV28	few
CASTVGLTYEQYF	TRBV13	few
CASTRDRTETQYF	TRBV19	few
CASSLRTSGRINEQFF	TRBV7-2	-
CASKDGTVYGYTF	TRBV6-5	few
CASSLRRDLKGNYEQYF	TRBV7-8	-
CASSYSGSYNEQFF	TRBV6-6	few